The 10 T cell receptor beta chains given below trace back to one sample, sequenced in a study of T cells in Graves' hyperthyroidism and ophthalmopathy. Amplified TCR beta CDR3 regions derived from RNA transcripts. The HTBI primer set served for first-round RT-PCR of the TCR CDR3. From the multiplex PCR reads, TCRdb called clonotypes with MiXCR, one entry per CDR3 protein. The repertoire holds more than 550,000 distinct CDR3 sequences, with roughly 20% as singletons. Sequencing was performed on blood. The receptors shown here come from a woman in her 50s with Graves' hyperthyroidism that later progressed to Graves' ophthalmopathy.

This chain joins TRBV6-2 or TRBV6-3 and TRBJ2-2, with D perhaps given as TRBD1 or TRBD2 (5 bases each). V dropped 8 bases and J dropped 0 bases, with 10 bases sitting between them. Germline CDR1 and CDR2: MNHEY and SVGEGT. The CDR3 spans 14 residues. CDR3 region: CASDRGTNTGELFF. As DNA, the CDR3 is TGTGCCAGCGACCGGGGCACGAACACCGGGGAGCTGTTTTTT.

The sample holds many counts of this clonotype. This rearrangement joins TRBV6-1 to TRBJ2-2; 7 positions agree with TRBD2. Germline values: CDR1 MNHNS, CDR2 SASEGT. V was clipped by 8 bases and J by 0 bases; unmatched bases: 9. This CDR3 comprises 16 residues. The DNA for the CDR3 is TGTGCCAGCTCCGGTGGCGGGGGACCGAACACCGGGGAGCTGTTTTTT. This translates into CASSGGGGPNTGELFF.

A few counts support this clonotype. CDR3 residues: CASSLPPLVNTEAFF. DNA for the CDR3: TGTGCCAGCAGCTTACCCCCATTGGTGAACACTGAAGCTTTCTTT. This chain joins TRBV7-9 and TRBJ1-1; D gene unclear. The CDR3 is 15 residues long. The V end was cut by 2 bases, the J end by 0 bases, with 10 bases between. Germline values: CDR1 SEHNR, CDR2 FQNEAQ (reference sequence).

This clonotype was detected many times. This chain uses TRBV5-6 with TRBJ1-1, with D unresolved. Germline loops: CDR1 SGHDT, CDR2 YYEEEE. This CDR3 has 13 residues. Trimming cost V 4 bases and J 7 bases, with 14 bases left between them. The CDR3 DNA sequence: TGTGCCAGCAGCCCCGGTTTGGATCGTGAAGCTTTCTTT. Residues: CASSPGLDREAFF.

The CDR3 DNA is TGTGCCAGCAGCCAAGTCGGAGCGCCTGGGGCCAACGTCCTGACTTTC. Amino acids: CASSQVGAPGANVLTF. This chain uses TRBV3-1 with TRBJ2-6, with unresolved D. The CDR3 length is 16 residues. Trimming took 1 base from V and 2 from J, leaving 9 bases between them. From germline, CDR1 is LGHDT and CDR2 YNNKEL (reference sequence).

The J gene is TRBJ2-5, the V gene TRBV3-1, with D maybe TRBD1 (6 bases). The CDR3 is 16 amino acids. V was trimmed by 0 bases and J by 3 bases, leaving 14 bases between them. CDR1 and CDR2 from the germline V gene are LGHDT and YNNKEL (reference sequence). DNA of the CDR3: TGTGCCAGCAGCCAAGATATCAGGGGCTATGAAGAGACCCAGTACTTC. Amino acid sequence: CASSQDIRGYEETQYF.

The chain joins TRBV12-3 or TRBV12-4 to TRBJ1-6; D is uncertain. The CDR3 extends over 15 amino acids. V lost 4 bases and J lost 11, with 18 bases in between. The CDR3 region has the DNA TGTGCCAGCAGTTCGTTCTCGGGCGTCGCGGCACCCCTCCACTTT. Residues: CASSSFSGVAAPLHF.

This clonotype came up many times. This chain links TRBV2 with TRBJ2-3; 7 nucleotides agree with TRBD2. The V segment lost 4 bases and the J segment 3 bases; nucleotides outside the gene matches: 16. This CDR3 region has 18 residues. From germline, CDR1 is SNHLY and CDR2 FYNNEI. The CDR3 loop reads CASSGASGPPRRTDTQYF. For the CDR3, the DNA is TGTGCCAGCAGTGGGGCTAGCGGCCCCCCTCGGAGAACAGATACGCAGTATTTT.

V gene TRBV6-1 combines with J gene TRBJ2-7; tentative D call: TRBD1 (5 bases). The CDR3 contains 15 residues. Germline CDR1 is MNHNS and CDR2 is SASEGT. V dropped 5 bases and J dropped 3 bases, with 17 bases sitting between them. In DNA form, the CDR3 reads TGTGCCAGCAGTCCTGGGGCAGGGAAGGTCTACGAGCAGTACTTC. It yields the protein CASSPGAGKVYEQYF.

This clonotype has more than one count but fewer than ten. V is TRBV6-1 and J is TRBJ2-2, with 7 bases that match TRBD1. The germline CDR1 and CDR2 sequences are MNHNS and SASEGT. The CDR3 extends over 13 amino acids. The DNA for the CDR3 is TGTGTGACAGGGAATGTCGAAGGCGGGGAGCTGTTTTTT. As protein: CVTGNVEGGELFF.